The 25 T cell receptor beta chains given below trace back to one sample, sequenced in a study of shared clonotypes between healthy human individuals. Clones were sequenced by immunoSEQ multiplex PCR, and TCRdb holds only the in-frame ones, with some missing. Of some 580,000 clones detected, 95% to 98% appear once; the ten largest clones hold approximately 0.33%. It was CD45RO-negative cells, positively selected for CCR7, that made up naive CD8 cells, with terminally differentiated effector memory CD45RA+ cells excluded. Material for sequencing was naive CD8+ T cells sorted from blood. Receptors were obtained from a man aged 25 to 40 in good health.

This clone was seen a single time. The V gene is TRBV7-9, the J gene TRBJ2-3; 11 nucleotides match TRBD2. Germline V lookup: CDR1 SEHNR, CDR2 FQNEAQ (reference sequence). V lost 3 bases, J lost 4 bases, and 12 bases stayed unmatched. The CDR3 extends over 18 amino acids. Here the CDR3 reads CASSFPGLAEGFSDTQYF. In nucleotides, the CDR3 is TGTGCCAGCAGCTTCCCGGGACTAGCGGAAGGTTTTTCAGATACGCAGTATTTT.

V and J are TRBV9 and TRBJ1-1; no reliable D call. The CDR3 has 11 amino acids. Trimming left V 2 bases short and J 11 bases short, with 10 bases between. Per germline, CDR1 SGDLS and CDR2 YYNGEE. CDR3 in amino acids: CASSVHSLAFF. The CDR3 DNA is TGTGCCAGCAGCGTCCACAGTCTGGCTTTCTTT. The entire variable domain, with the rest obtained from reference TRBV9 and TRBJ1-1, is as follows: DSGVTQTPKHLITATGQRVTLRCSPRSGDLSVYWYQQSLDQGLQFLIQYYNGEERAKGNILERFSAQQFPDLHSELNLSSLELGDSALYFCASSVHSLAFFGQGTRLTVV.

The rearrangement links TRBV4-2 to TRBJ2-7, with TRBD1 identical over 7 bases. In germline, CDR1 is LGHNA, CDR2 YNFKEQ. V lost 1 base, J lost 1 base, and 7 bases stayed unmatched. The CDR3 is 16 amino acids. CDR3 amino acids: CASSQAPTGVSYEQYF. As DNA, the CDR3 is TGTGCCAGCAGCCAAGCCCCTACAGGGGTATCCTACGAGCAGTACTTC.

This chain links TRBV7-9 with TRBJ1-1; 7 bases align to TRBD1. CDR1 and CDR2 (germline): SEHNR, FQNEAQ (reference sequence). V shed 5 bases, J shed 6 bases, and the junction held 3 bases outside the gene matches. This CDR3 spans 12 amino acids. The CDR3 sequence is CASSDQGAEAFF. Here the CDR3 DNA reads TGTGCCAGCAGCGACCAGGGGGCTGAAGCTTTCTTT.

The chain employs TRBV15 and TRBJ2-1; D is ambiguous. The CDR3 has 14 residues. Germline CDR1 is LNHNV and CDR2 is YYDKDF (reference sequence). V was trimmed by 0 bases and J by 3 bases, leaving 6 bases between them. The CDR3 sequence: CATSREADYNEQFF. The DNA for the CDR3 is TGTGCCACCAGCAGAGAGGCGGACTACAATGAGCAGTTCTTC. Full variable domain (missing parts from reference TRBV15 and TRBJ2-1): DAMVIQNPRYQVTQFGKPVTLSCSQTLNHNVMYWYQQKSSQAPKLLFHYYDKDFNNEADTPDNFQSRRPNTSFCFLDIRSPGLGDTAMYLCATSREADYNEQFFGPGTRLTVL.

The genes are TRBV4-3 and TRBJ2-7, with a possible D match to TRBD2 (6 bases). Trimming left V 4 bases short and J 5 bases short, with 18 bases between. Germline V gene sequence: CDR1 LGHNA, CDR2 YSLEER. The CDR3 is made up of 15 amino acids. The CDR3 protein is CASSPLAGTADEQYF. The CDR3 DNA is TGCGCCAGCAGCCCACTGGCAGGGACTGCGGACGAGCAGTACTTC.

V gene TRBV7-8 combines with J gene TRBJ2-3; 13 bases line up with TRBD2. Trimming cost V 2 bases and J 3 bases; bases outside gene matches: 8. The germline V gene has CDR1 SGHVS and CDR2 FQNEAQ. The CDR3 contains 18 residues. CDR3 loop: CASSLYGTSGIRTDTQYF. CDR3 nucleotides: TGTGCCAGCAGCTTATATGGGACTAGCGGGATTAGGACAGATACGCAGTATTTT. The whole variable domain, remainder taken from reference TRBV7-8 and TRBJ2-3, is GAGVSQSPRYKVAKRGQDVALRCDPISGHVSLFWYQQALGQGPEFLTYFQNEAQLDKSGLPSDRFFAERPEGSVSTLKIQRTQQEDSAVYLCASSLYGTSGIRTDTQYFGPGTRLTVL.

The rearrangement links TRBV15 to TRBJ2-3; D not resolved. V shed 5 bases and J shed 1 base, with 7 bases lying between them. Looked up from germline, CDR1 is LNHNV and CDR2 is YYDKDF (reference sequence). The CDR3 is made up of 13 amino acids. The CDR3: CATSDRRTDTQYF. CDR3 DNA: TGTGCCACCAGCGACCGCCGCACAGATACGCAGTATTTT.

The chain employs TRBV28 and TRBJ2-7; D gene uncertain. Germline-derived CDR1 and CDR2 are MDHEN and SYDVKM. This CDR3 is 16 amino acids long. V shed 5 bases and J shed 0 bases, with 17 bases lying between them. The CDR3, as DNA: TGTGCCAGCAGTCCCCTATGGGGAAGGAGCTCCTACGAGCAGTACTTC. Translating it yields CASSPLWGRSSYEQYF.

The V and J genes are TRBV6-1 and TRBJ2-3, with 11 bases lining up with TRBD1. Germline V gene data show CDR1 as MNHNS and CDR2 as SASEGT. J gave up 4 bases and V 8 bases, and 8 bases lay outside the gene matches. The CDR3 sequence is 15 residues long. The CDR3 loop is CASGGPGQGADTQYF. CDR3 DNA: TGTGCCAGCGGGGGACCGGGACAGGGGGCAGATACGCAGTATTTT.

The chain employs TRBV30 and TRBJ2-3; TRBD2 matches at 8 bases. V shed 5 bases, J shed 3 bases, and the junction held 7 bases outside the gene matches. Germline V gene lookup returns CDR1 GTSNPN and CDR2 SVGIG (reference sequence). The CDR3 extends over 14 amino acids. CDR3 DNA sequence: TGTGCCTGGGTCGCACCTAGCGGGACAGATACGCAGTATTTT. This gives the protein CAWVAPSGTDTQYF. The full variable domain, completed using reference TRBV30 and TRBJ2-3, is SQTIHQWPATLVQPVGSPLSLECTVEGTSNPNLYWYRQAAGRGLQLLFYSVGIGQISSEVPQNLSASRPQDRQFILSSKKLLLSDSGFYLCAWVAPSGTDTQYFGPGTRLTVL.

This sequence joins TRBV28 and TRBJ1-1; D remains unclear. V was trimmed by 3 bases and J by 1 base, leaving 6 bases between them. CDR1 is MDHEN and CDR2 is SYDVKM in the germline V gene. The CDR3 length is 13 residues. CDR3 sequence (DNA): TGTGCCAGCAGTTTTTTGGCGAACACTGAAGCTTTCTTT. It translates to CASSFLANTEAFF.

The chain employs TRBV18 and TRBJ1-2; TRBD1 aligns across 7 bases. V lost 5 bases to trimming and J lost 6 bases; unmatched junction nucleotides: 24. The CDR3 loop spans 19 amino acids. In germline, CDR1 is KGHSH, CDR2 LQKENI. In DNA, the CDR3 is TGTGCCAGCTCAGCCCTCCCAACGTCAAGACAGGGATCCGGCGATGGCTACACCTTC. It encodes CASSALPTSRQGSGDGYTF.

This chain's CDR3 is CASSTQRAGGGDTQYF. CDR3 coding DNA: TGTGCCAGCAGCACCCAGAGAGCGGGAGGGGGAGATACGCAGTATTTT. The chain uses TRBV7-9 and TRBJ2-3; 10 bases fit TRBD2. Unmatched junction bases numbered 10, after V lost 5 bases and J lost 5 bases. Looked up from germline, CDR1 is SEHNR and CDR2 is FQNEAQ (reference sequence). The CDR3 has 16 residues.

This chain links TRBV4-3 with TRBJ2-7; no definite D call. Germline loops: CDR1 LGHNA, CDR2 YSLEER. V gave up 1 base and J gave up 3 bases, with 7 bases separating them. The CDR3 covers 13 residues. The CDR3 is CASSQGHLYEQYF. CDR3 coding DNA: TGCGCCAGCAGCCAAGGACACCTCTACGAGCAGTACTTC.

V usage is TRBV5-1 and J usage is TRBJ2-3; TRBD2 matches at 7 bases. The CDR3 spans 16 residues. The germline V gene encodes CDR1 SGHRS and CDR2 YFSETQ. J gave up 0 bases and V 7 bases, and 11 bases lay outside the gene matches. Here the CDR3 DNA reads TGCGCCAGCCACCAGATAGCGGGCCCTAGCACAGATACGCAGTATTTT. This translates into CASHQIAGPSTDTQYF.

The J gene is TRBJ2-2, the V gene TRBV27, with D perhaps matching TRBD1 (6 bases). Trimming pared 3 bases from V and 6 bases from J, leaving 8 bases between. CDR1 is MNHEY, CDR2 SMNVEV, per germline (reference sequence). CDR3 length: 13 residues. The CDR3 spells CASSFRGSGELFF. The CDR3, as DNA: TGTGCCAGCAGTTTCAGGGGATCCGGGGAGCTGTTTTTT.

Concerning this clone: An end of the junction does not agree with germline; a read error may underlie this. J is TRBJ2-7 and V is TRBV7-9; D is perhaps TRBD2 (5 bases). There are 12 residues in the CDR3. CDR1 and CDR2 from the germline V gene are SEHNR and FQNEAQ (reference sequence). The CDR3, as DNA: TGTGCCAGCAGCTTAGTTGATCACGGGGTGACCTTC. This codes for CASSLVDHGVTF. Full variable domain (rest looked up from reference TRBV7-9 and TRBJ2-7): DTGVSQNPRHKITKRGQNVTFRCDPISEHNRLYWYRQTLGQGPEFLTYFQNEAQLEKSRLLSDRFSAERPKGSFSTLEIQRTEQGDSAMYLCASSLVDHGVTFGPGTRLTVT.

This chain connects TRBV18 to TRBJ2-7; D unclear. Trimming stripped 5 bases from V and 3 bases from J, with 5 bases between. The CDR3 loop spans 11 amino acids. Germline V gives CDR1 KGHSH, CDR2 LQKENI. The CDR3 region is CASSSNYEQYF. The CDR3 region has the DNA TGTGCCAGCTCAAGTAACTACGAGCAGTACTTC.

The V call is TRBV7-9, the J call TRBJ2-5, with unresolved D. Germline V gene data show CDR1 as SEHNR and CDR2 as FQNEAQ (reference sequence). The ends were cut back, 6 bases at V and 4 bases at J, with 9 bases in the middle. The CDR3 extends over 12 amino acids. DNA of the CDR3: TGTGCCAGCAGTTCTCTACTAGAGACCCAGTACTTC. It encodes CASSSLLETQYF.

The chain joins TRBV10-3 to TRBJ2-7, with D perhaps being TRBD1 or TRBD2 (5 bases each). From germline, CDR1 is ENHRY and CDR2 SYGVKD. Trimming took off 0 bases at V and 1 base at J, with 13 bases between the two ends. The CDR3 runs to 16 residues. In nucleotides, the CDR3 is TGTGCCATCAGTGAGTCGAGGGCAGGGAATTCCTACGAGCAGTACTTC. Encoded protein: CAISESRAGNSYEQYF.

The chain uses TRBV5-1 and TRBJ1-1; D remains ambiguous. Germline V CDR1 and CDR2: SGHRS, YFSETQ. This CDR3 is built from 13 residues. V gave up 4 bases and J gave up 0 bases, with 7 bases separating them. The CDR3 sequence is CASSPLMNTEAFF. In DNA form, the CDR3 reads TGCGCCAGCAGCCCCCTAATGAACACTGAAGCTTTCTTT.

The chain links TRBV4-1 to TRBJ2-5; unclear D gene. This CDR3 is 14 amino acids long. Trimming took 0 bases from V and 5 from J, leaving 10 bases between them. Germline CDR1 reads MGHRA; CDR2 reads YSYEKL. In nucleotides, the CDR3 is TGCGCCAGCAGCCAAGAGGGTCTGGTGGAGACCCAGTACTTC. It codes for CASSQEGLVETQYF.

The chain links TRBV5-6 to TRBJ2-5; D is undetermined. CDR3 length: 14 amino acids. V lost 4 bases, J lost 4 bases, and 14 bases lay in between. CDR1 SGHDT and CDR2 YYEEEE come from the germline V gene. CDR3 nucleotide sequence: TGTGCCAGCAGCGGTTCAGGATCGTTAGAGACCCAGTACTTC. Translation gives CASSGSGSLETQYF.

The rearrangement joins TRBV15 to TRBJ2-5; D perhaps matches TRBD2 (5 bases). Germline V gene sequence: CDR1 LNHNV, CDR2 YYDKDF (reference sequence). This CDR3 contains 13 residues. The ends were cut back, 5 bases at V and 3 bases at J, with 10 bases in the middle. The CDR3 is CATSPLVKETQYF. The DNA for the CDR3 is TGTGCCACCAGCCCACTAGTTAAAGAGACCCAGTACTTC.